Following are 20 T cell receptor beta chains from one sample sequenced in a study of blood T cell repertoires in COVID-19. Generated by immunoSEQ multiplex PCR, the TCRdb table keeps only in-frame clones and is missing some. This table holds 65,000 to 85,000 clones, roughly 77% found once. The sequencing input was peripheral blood. These receptors came from a man in his fifties or sixties with active or convalescent COVID-19.

The chain uses TRBV5-1 and TRBJ2-5; 9 positions match TRBD2. The CDR3 extends over 14 amino acids. In germline, CDR1 is SGHRS, CDR2 YFSETQ. V shed 4 bases, J shed 5 bases, and the junction held 6 bases outside the gene matches. This CDR3 reads CASSTRGGLETQYF. In DNA, the CDR3 is TGCGCCAGCAGCACGCGGGGGGGCCTTGAGACCCAGTACTTC.

This chain connects TRBV5-1 to TRBJ2-6, with D perhaps matching TRBD1 (6 bases). V dropped 5 bases and J dropped 0 bases, with 12 bases sitting between them. The CDR3 extends over 16 amino acids. Looked up from germline, CDR1 is SGHRS and CDR2 is YFSETQ. In DNA form, the CDR3 reads TGCGCCAGCAGAGGGGACAAAACCTCTGGGGCCAACGTCCTGACTTTC. Residues: CASRGDKTSGANVLTF. Variable domain in full (rest from reference TRBV5-1 and TRBJ2-6): KAGVTQTPRYLIKTRGQQVTLSCSPISGHRSVSWYQQTPGQGLQFLFEYFSETQRNKGNFPGRFSGRQFSNSRSEMNVSTLELGDSALYLCASRGDKTSGANVLTFGAGSRLTVL.

The V gene is TRBV10-3, the J gene TRBJ1-4; D gene ambiguous. Trimming took 10 bases from V and 5 from J, leaving 26 bases between them. The CDR3 loop spans 17 amino acids. Germline V gives CDR1 ENHRY, CDR2 SYGVKD. The CDR3: CATRPAGRAWGNEKLFF. The CDR3 bases are TGTGCCACCCGTCCCGCGGGTAGGGCATGGGGAAATGAAAAACTGTTTTTT.

This clone occurred once. V is TRBV19 and J is TRBJ1-4, with D hard to call. Per the germline V gene, CDR1 is LNHDA and CDR2 is SQIVND (reference sequence). The CDR3 consists of 14 residues. V lost 5 bases to trimming and J lost 7 bases, with 14 bases between them. The DNA of the CDR3 is TGTGCCAGTAGTGACCCCCCGGGAGGTGAAAAACTGTTTTTT. Its protein is CASSDPPGGEKLFF.

A few counts support this clone. The V call is TRBV14, the J call TRBJ2-5; a weak D match, TRBD2 (5 bases). The CDR3 totals 15 residues. V gave up 8 bases and J gave up 4 bases, with 20 bases separating them. From germline, CDR1 is SGHDN and CDR2 FVKESK. CDR3 sequence (DNA): TGTGCCAGCCAACCGCTAGGAGGAAGGGCAGAGACCCAGTACTTC. This codes for CASQPLGGRAETQYF.

The CDR3 spells CASSLSLGGGQETQYF. The CDR3 bases are TGTGCCAGCAGCCTCTCCCTTGGGGGGGGGCAGGAGACCCAGTACTTC. The rearrangement links TRBV11-2 to TRBJ2-5; tentatively, D is TRBD2 (7 bases). Germline assignment: CDR1 SGHAT and CDR2 FQNNGV. Trimming stripped 5 bases from V and 5 bases from J, with 21 bases between. This CDR3 has 16 residues. The complete variable domain, with remaining parts taken from reference TRBV11-2 and TRBJ2-5, reads EAGVAQSPRYKIIEKRQSVAFWCNPISGHATLYWYQQILGQGPKLLIQFQNNGVVDDSQLPKDRFSAERLKGVDSTLKIQPAKLEDSAVYLCASSLSLGGGQETQYFGPGTRLLVL.

A single count supports this clone. The chain links TRBV30 to TRBJ1-2; D gene uncertain. The CDR3 loop spans 14 amino acids. Germline lookup yields CDR1 GTSNPN and CDR2 SVGIG (reference sequence). Trimming took off 0 bases at V and 6 bases at J, with 14 bases between the two ends. CDR3 loop: CAWSVTGLGNGYTF. CDR3 in DNA: TGTGCCTGGAGTGTGACGGGGTTAGGAAATGGCTACACCTTC.

The rearrangement joins TRBV20-1 to TRBJ2-1; TRBD2 matches at 8 bases. After removal of 3 bases from V and 3 bases from J, the junction contained 4 bases not matched to a gene. The CDR3 loop spans 14 amino acids. Germline CDR1 DFQATT, CDR2 SNEGSKA (reference sequence). The CDR3 bases are TGCAGTGCTAGTGGCGGGGGGAGCTACAATGAGCAGTTCTTC. This encodes CSASGGGSYNEQFF.

The chain combines TRBV6-4 with TRBJ2-1; 12 nucleotides agree with TRBD2. Germline V gene data show CDR1 as MRHNA and CDR2 as SNTAGT. The CDR3 totals 16 residues. V shed 8 bases and J 6 bases; nucleotides not matched to a gene: 11. The DNA of the CDR3 is TGTGCCAGCCGCACTAGCGGGGGGTCTCCGGGCAATGAGCAGTTCTTC. Translation gives CASRTSGGSPGNEQFF.

The chain combines TRBV19 with TRBJ2-6; D remains unclear. V shed 3 bases and J shed 0 bases, with 9 bases lying between them. CDR3 length: 16 amino acids. Germline V CDR1 and CDR2: LNHDA, SQIVND (reference sequence). The CDR3 region has the DNA TGTGCCAGTAGTATGGCCGTAAACTCTGGGGCCAACGTCCTGACTTTC. Translated: CASSMAVNSGANVLTF.

The genes are TRBV19 and TRBJ1-5; D may be TRBD1 (5 bases). With 3 bases removed from V and 2 bases from J, the gap between germline ends came to 8 bases. The CDR3 consists of 14 residues. CDR1 is LNHDA, CDR2 SQIVND, per germline (reference sequence). DNA of the CDR3: TGTGCCAGTAGTATCCTACAGGGCAATCAGCCCCAGCATTTT. This translates into CASSILQGNQPQHF.

This clone was picked up a small number of times. The CDR3 sequence: CASSLGWGGSYEQYF. CDR3 sequence (DNA): TGTGCCAGCAGCCTCGGGTGGGGGGGCTCCTACGAGCAGTACTTC. J is TRBJ2-7 and V is TRBV3-1 (or the pseudogene TRBV3-2); 7 bases are shared with TRBD2. Looked up from germline, CDR1 is LGHDT and CDR2 is YNNKEL (reference sequence). V lost 4 bases to trimming and J lost 0 bases; unmatched junction nucleotides: 6. The CDR3 is 15 amino acids.

The table lists this clone with a count of one. V usage is TRBV19 and J usage is TRBJ2-1, with 7 bases lining up with TRBD2. This CDR3 comprises 15 residues. The junction had 3 bases not matched to a gene; V was cut back by 4 bases and J by 0 bases. Germline-derived CDR1 and CDR2 are LNHDA and SQIVND (reference sequence). CDR3 DNA: TGTGCCAGTAGTACGCTAGCGGACTCCTACAATGAGCAGTTCTTC. Protein product: CASSTLADSYNEQFF.

This chain connects TRBV7-8 to TRBJ2-1, with 9 bases identical to TRBD1. V gave up 5 bases and J gave up 2 bases; unmatched junction bases: 7. The CDR3 covers 16 residues. The V gene's germline CDR1 is SGHVS and CDR2 FQNEAQ. CDR3 sequence: CASSRRGQGPYNEQFF. The CDR3 DNA reads TGTGCCAGCAGCCGGAGGGGACAGGGCCCCTACAATGAGCAGTTCTTC.

This clone was counted only a few times. This chain links TRBV5-8 with TRBJ1-3; the match to TRBD1 covers 8 bases. This CDR3 has 15 residues. The junction had 7 bases not matched to a gene; V was cut back by 8 bases and J by 0 bases. In germline, CDR1 is SGHTS, CDR2 YDEGEE. Here the CDR3 reads CASGTGDYSGNTIYF. CDR3 coding DNA: TGTGCCAGTGGGACAGGTGACTACTCTGGAAACACCATATATTTT.

V is TRBV9 and J is TRBJ1-6; D may be TRBD1 (6 bases). Trimming shortened V by 4 bases and J by 9 bases, and 17 bases separated the two germline ends. Looked up from germline, CDR1 is SGDLS and CDR2 is YYNGEE. This CDR3 has 15 amino acids. The CDR3 DNA sequence: TGTGCCAGCAGCAAAACACAGGGTAGGGGTTCACCCCTCCACTTT. Amino acids: CASSKTQGRGSPLHF.

This clone came up once. The V call is TRBV3-1 (or the pseudogene TRBV3-2), the J call TRBJ1-1; possible D gene TRBD1, 5 bases. This CDR3 comprises 15 residues. V was shortened by 5 bases and J by 0 bases, with 13 bases between the two germline ends. The germline CDR1 and CDR2 sequences are LGHDT and YNNKEL (reference sequence). CDR3 sequence (DNA): TGTGCCAGCAGCTCGGGGGGACGGTTGAACACTGAAGCTTTCTTT. Amino acids: CASSSGGRLNTEAFF.

The CDR3 loop reads CASSLGATSGGFTDTQYF. The CDR3 DNA reads as TGCGCCAGCAGCTTAGGGGCCACTAGCGGGGGGTTCACAGATACGCAGTATTTT. The genes are TRBV5-1 and TRBJ2-3; 12 positions match TRBD2. The germline gives CDR1 SGHRS, CDR2 YFSETQ. The CDR3 sequence is 18 residues long. After removal of 2 bases from V and 2 bases from J, the junction contained 9 bases not matched to a gene.

This chain joins TRBV30 and TRBJ1-2; D is undetermined. The CDR3 totals 8 residues. CDR1 and CDR2 (germline): GTSNPN, SVGIG (reference sequence). CDR3 in amino acids: CAEGGYTF. As DNA, the CDR3 is TGTGCGGAGGGAGGCTACACCTTC.

This clone has only one observation. The sample has other DNA sequences that encode this CDR3 too. This chain uses TRBV7-2 with TRBJ1-3; D is ambiguous. V lost 4 bases and J 0 bases, leaving 10 bases between the germline ends. The CDR3 consists of 15 residues. Germline-derived CDR1 and CDR2 are SGHTA and FQGNSA. In nucleotides, the CDR3 is TGTGCCAGCAGCTCGACGGGTTACTCTGGAAACACCATATATTTT. It is translated as CASSSTGYSGNTIYF.